This is a list of T cell receptor beta chains from one sample in a study of blood T cell repertoires in COVID-19. Only in-frame clones appear in the TCRdb table, and some are missing; sequencing was by immunoSEQ multiplex PCR. The profile shows fewer than 130,000 clones, around 85% of them singletons. Sequencing was carried out using peripheral blood. The receptor set was obtained from a man between 65 and 80 years old with active or convalescent COVID-19. Both conserved end residues are part of each CDR3. The order of the fields is V gene, J gene, clone size, D gene, CDR3 protein, CDR3 DNA. A D gene is named only where the DNA matches it firmly. Clone size, where shown, is once, few, many, or a class for clones that have expanded.

TRBV6-1	TRBJ1-1	NA	NA	CASSEVAGDTEAFF	TGTGCCAGCAGTGAAGTAGCAGGGGACACTGAAGCTTTCTTT
TRBV2	TRBJ1-2	NA	TRBD1	CASSSSGTVNGYTF	TGTGCCAGCAGTTCATCCGGGACAGTAAATGGCTACACCTTC
TRBV7-9	TRBJ2-3	medium-sized	TRBD1	CASSSGQGMADTQYF	TGTGCCAGCAGCTCCGGACAGGGTATGGCAGATACGCAGTATTTT
TRBV12-5	TRBJ2-2	NA	TRBD1	CARSPRRGFSGELFF	TGTGCTAGGTCGCCCCGCAGGGGGTTCTCCGGGGAGCTGTTTTTT
TRBV7-2	TRBJ2-7	few	TRBD1	CASSQGQGSRKQYF	TGTGCCAGCAGCCAGGGACAGGGGAGCCGCAAGCAGTACTTC
TRBV5-1	TRBJ1-1	NA	NA	CASSRQAANTEAFF	TGCGCCAGCAGCCGACAGGCAGCGAACACTGAAGCTTTCTTT
TRBV2	TRBJ2-1	NA	TRBD2	CASRSWTSGMGEQFF	TGTGCCAGCAGATCCTGGACTAGTGGGATGGGCGAGCAGTTCTTC
TRBV7-8	TRBJ1-1	NA	TRBD1	CASSSRRQGNTEAFF	TGTGCCAGCAGCTCTAGGAGACAGGGAAACACTGAAGCTTTCTTT
TRBV5-1	TRBJ2-7	few	TRBD2	CASSLGLAGGSSYEQYF	TGCGCCAGCAGCCTGGGACTAGCGGGGGGAAGCTCCTACGAGCAGTACTTC
TRBV11-3	TRBJ2-2	NA	TRBD2	CASSLGLAGGWELFF	TGTGCCAGCAGCTTAGGCCTAGCGGGGGGCTGGGAGCTGTTTTTT
TRBV5-5	TRBJ1-2	NA	NA	CASSLRGRDSHYGYTF	TGTGCCAGCAGCTTGAGGGGCCGGGACTCCCACTATGGCTACACCTTC
TRBV24-1	TRBJ2-3	NA	NA	CATMDAGQTDTQYF	TGTGCCACCATGGATGCGGGGCAGACAGATACGCAGTATTTT
TRBV5-6	TRBJ2-1	NA	TRBD2	CASSPNGGARDEQFF	TGTGCCAGCAGCCCCAACGGGGGGGCAAGGGATGAGCAGTTCTTC
TRBV2	TRBJ2-1	once	TRBD1	CASRRSDRGYEQFF	TGTGCCAGCAGGCGCTCGGACAGGGGTTACGAGCAGTTCTTC
TRBV9	TRBJ1-2	NA	NA	CASSVAPHAEGYGYTF	TGTGCCAGCAGCGTAGCCCCCCATGCCGAGGGCTATGGCTACACCTTC
TRBV7-9	TRBJ1-5	NA	TRBD1	CASSLARVTGDRSQPQHF	TGTGCCAGCAGCTTAGCGAGGGTTACAGGGGATAGGAGTCAGCCCCAGCATTTT
TRBV5-6	TRBJ1-2	once	TRBD1	CASSLEGDSRYGYTF	TGTGCCAGCAGCTTGGAAGGGGACAGTCGCTATGGCTACACCTTC
TRBV7-3	TRBJ2-5	NA	TRBD2	CASSRTREETQYF	TGTGCCAGCAGTCGCACGCGGGAGGAGACCCAGTACTTC
TRBV5-1	TRBJ2-5	once	TRBD2	CASSLGAGAQPPGETQYF	TGCGCCAGCAGCTTGGGAGCGGGGGCCCAACCTCCTGGAGAGACCCAGTACTTC
TRBV6-5	TRBJ2-1	NA	TRBD2	CASRSSGGWDEQFF	TGTGCCAGCCGATCTAGCGGGGGTTGGGATGAGCAGTTCTTC
TRBV6-5	TRBJ2-1	NA	NA	CASSYTGAVNEQFF	TGTGCCAGCAGTTACACGGGAGCGGTCAATGAGCAGTTCTTC
TRBV19	TRBJ1-6	NA	NA	CASSGVGGKSPLHF	TGTGCCAGTAGTGGGGTCGGGGGGAAATCACCCCTCCACTTT
TRBV7-3	TRBJ2-3	NA	TRBD2	CASSLKAGGTDTQYF	TGTGCCAGCAGCTTAAAGGCGGGAGGAACAGATACGCAGTATTTT
TRBV3-1/TRBV3-2	TRBJ2-1	once	TRBD2	CASSPKTSGRAREFF	TGTGCCAGCAGCCCTAAAACTAGCGGGAGGGCCCGGGAGTTCTTC
TRBV30	TRBJ2-3	NA	NA	CAWSRTVDTQYF	TGTGCCTGGAGCCGGACAGTAGATACGCAGTATTTT
TRBV19	TRBJ2-6	NA	NA	CASRSLSGANVLTF	TGTGCCAGTAGATCCCTCTCTGGGGCCAACGTCCTGACTTTC
TRBV7-3	TRBJ2-2	many	NA	CASSLQPPVLNTGELFF	TGTGCCAGCAGCCTACAGCCCCCCGTCCTTAACACCGGGGAGCTGTTTTTT
TRBV20-1	TRBJ1-2	NA	NA	CSASQFIQGYTF	TGCAGTGCTAGTCAGTTCATCCAGGGCTACACCTTC
TRBV7-6	TRBJ1-5	NA	TRBD1	CASSPGQTHQPQHF	TGTGCCAGCAGCCCGGGACAGACTCATCAGCCCCAGCATTTT
TRBV19	TRBJ1-4	once	NA	CASSIVRRALDSNEKLFF	TGTGCCAGTAGTATAGTCCGCAGGGCCCTTGACTCCAATGAAAAACTGTTTTTT
TRBV2	TRBJ2-7	NA	TRBD1	CASSAVPGQYEQYF	TGTGCCAGCAGTGCCGTCCCGGGACAGTACGAGCAGTACTTC
TRBV5-6	TRBJ1-1	NA	TRBD1	CASSSGTGPTEAFF	TGTGCCAGCAGCTCCGGGACAGGGCCCACTGAAGCTTTCTTT
TRBV6-1	TRBJ2-1	NA	TRBD2	CASSEGLAGYNEQFF	TGTGCCAGCAGTGAAGGGCTAGCGGGATACAATGAGCAGTTCTTC
TRBV27	TRBJ1-5	NA	TRBD1	CASSPKTGGGQPQHF	TGTGCCAGCAGTCCGAAGACAGGGGGGGGACAGCCCCAGCATTTT
TRBV18	TRBJ1-1	NA	NA	CASSPLSGGLNTEAFF	TGTGCCAGCTCACCATTAAGCGGGGGGCTGAACACTGAAGCTTTCTTT
TRBV12-3/TRBV12-4	TRBJ2-7	many	NA	CASLLGGAREQYF	TGTGCCAGTCTCCTGGGGGGAGCTAGGGAGCAGTACTTC
TRBV9	TRBJ1-2	NA	NA	CASSVGVSANYGYTF	TGTGCCAGCAGCGTAGGAGTCAGCGCTAACTATGGCTACACCTTC
TRBV20-1	TRBJ2-5	once	TRBD2	CSASPLAGVLETQYF	TGCAGTGCTAGTCCTCTAGCGGGAGTATTGGAGACCCAGTACTTC
TRBV19	TRBJ2-1	NA	TRBD2	CASSPATSRVEQFF	TGTGCCAGTAGTCCCGCGACTAGCAGAGTTGAGCAGTTCTTC
TRBV27	TRBJ1-5	NA	TRBD1	CASSLSTGGDQPQHF	TGTGCCAGCAGTTTATCTACAGGGGGGGATCAGCCCCAGCATTTT
TRBV28	TRBJ2-7	NA	TRBD1	CASRSGTASYEQYF	TGTGCCAGCAGATCCGGGACAGCATCCTACGAGCAGTACTTC
TRBV24-1	TRBJ2-6	NA	NA	CATQGSGANVLTF	TGTGCCACCCAGGGCTCTGGGGCCAACGTCCTGACTTTC
TRBV5-1	TRBJ1-5	NA	NA	CASSVDGGAGNQPQHF	TGCGCCAGCAGCGTGGACGGGGGAGCCGGCAATCAGCCCCAGCATTTT
TRBV4-2	TRBJ2-1	once	TRBD1	CASSLGQGRDNEQFF	TGTGCCAGCAGCCTGGGACAGGGAAGGGACAATGAGCAGTTCTTC
TRBV3-1/TRBV3-2	TRBJ2-3	NA	NA	CASKSAGADTQYF	TGTGCCAGCAAGTCGGCAGGGGCAGATACGCAGTATTTT
TRBV19	TRBJ1-3	NA	TRBD1	CASRRDSPNSGNTIYF	TGTGCCAGTCGCCGGGACAGCCCTAACTCTGGAAACACCATATATTTT
TRBV6-4	TRBJ2-3	NA	TRBD1	CASSDSWTGGTDTQYF	TGTGCCAGCAGTGACTCCTGGACAGGGGGCACAGATACGCAGTATTTT
TRBV29-1	TRBJ1-2	NA	NA	CSVEAPQGSYGYTF	TGCAGCGTTGAAGCTCCTCAGGGGTCCTATGGCTACACCTTC
TRBV4-1	TRBJ2-2	NA	TRBD1	CASTRLWTGGTGELFF	TGCGCCAGCACCCGGCTCTGGACAGGGGGTACCGGGGAGTTGTTTTTT
TRBV12-3/TRBV12-4	TRBJ1-2	NA	NA	CASSSISRGGYTF	TGTGCCAGCAGTTCCATAAGTAGGGGTGGCTACACCTTC
TRBV19	TRBJ1-6	NA	TRBD1	CASSIAQGASPLHF	TGTGCCAGTAGTATAGCCCAGGGGGCTTCACCCCTCCACTTT
TRBV3-1/TRBV3-2	TRBJ1-1	few	NA	CASTKGLGGTEAFF	TGTGCCAGCACAAAGGGACTGGGGGGTACTGAAGCTTTCTTT
TRBV5-4	TRBJ1-2	NA	NA	CASSLGQIYGYTF	TGTGCCAGCAGCTTGGGACAGATCTATGGCTACACCTTC
TRBV6-2/TRBV6-3	TRBJ2-6	NA	TRBD1	CASSPVGTGVRWANVLTF	TGTGCCAGCAGCCCCGTCGGGACAGGGGTCAGGTGGGCCAACGTCCTGACTTTC